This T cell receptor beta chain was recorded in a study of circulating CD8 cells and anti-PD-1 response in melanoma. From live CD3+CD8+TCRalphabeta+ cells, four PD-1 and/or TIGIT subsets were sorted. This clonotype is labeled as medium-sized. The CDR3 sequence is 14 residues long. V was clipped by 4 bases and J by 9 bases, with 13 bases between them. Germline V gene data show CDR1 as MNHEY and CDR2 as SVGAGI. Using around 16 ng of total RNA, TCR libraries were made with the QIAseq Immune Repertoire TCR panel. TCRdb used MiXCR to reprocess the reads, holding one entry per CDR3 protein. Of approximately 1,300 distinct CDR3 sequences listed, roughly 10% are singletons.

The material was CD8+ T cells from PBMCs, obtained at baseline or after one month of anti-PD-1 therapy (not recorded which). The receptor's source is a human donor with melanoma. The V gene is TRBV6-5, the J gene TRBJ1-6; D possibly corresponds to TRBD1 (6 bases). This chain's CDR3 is CASSLRQGSSPLHF. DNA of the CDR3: TGTGCCAGCAGTTTGCGGCAGGGGAGTTCACCCCTCCACTTT.